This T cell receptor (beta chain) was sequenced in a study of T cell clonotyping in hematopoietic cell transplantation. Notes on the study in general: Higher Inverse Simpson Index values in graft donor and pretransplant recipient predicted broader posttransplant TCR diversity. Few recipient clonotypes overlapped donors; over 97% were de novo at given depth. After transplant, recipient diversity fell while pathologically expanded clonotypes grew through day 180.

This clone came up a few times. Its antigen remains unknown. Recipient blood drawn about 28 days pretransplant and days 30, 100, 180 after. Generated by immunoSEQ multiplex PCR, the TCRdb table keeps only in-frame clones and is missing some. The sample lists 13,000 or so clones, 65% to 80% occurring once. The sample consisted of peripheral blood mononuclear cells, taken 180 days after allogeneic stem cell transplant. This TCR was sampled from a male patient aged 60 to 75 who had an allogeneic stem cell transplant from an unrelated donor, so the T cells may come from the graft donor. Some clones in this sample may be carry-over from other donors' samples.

The CDR3: CASSSTRQGDGQPQHF. The CDR3 DNA follows: TGTGCCAGCAGCTCAACCCGGCAGGGAGACGGTCAGCCCCAGCATTTT. The J gene is TRBJ1-5, the V gene TRBV7-9; perhaps TRBD1 as D (5 bases). Germline V CDR1 and CDR2: SEHNR, FQNEAQ (reference sequence). V lost 4 bases, J lost 6 bases, and 19 bases lay in between. The CDR3 totals 16 residues. Together with reference TRBV7-9 and TRBJ1-5, the CDR3 gives the full variable domain: DTGVSQNPRHKITKRGQNVTFRCDPISEHNRLYWYRQTLGQGPEFLTYFQNEAQLEKSRLLSDRFSAERPKGSFSTLEIQRTEQGDSAMYLCASSSTRQGDGQPQHFGDGTRLSIL.